The T cell receptor beta chain under discussion was sequenced for a study of blood T cell repertoires in COVID-19. Study overall: The analysed material was cDNA or gDNA that came from T cells, B-cell-depleted T cells, or PBMCs.

Repertoires were generated with immunoSEQ multiplex PCR, while TCRdb's copy carries only in-frame clones and drops some. Of about 400,000 clones in the sample, less than 90% were seen once. The source material was peripheral blood. The sequence was collected from a woman aged 55 to 70 with COVID-19, enrolled during active disease.

CDR3 protein: CASSSSPGGTEAFF. The CDR3 DNA reads as TGTGCCAGCAGCTCTTCCCCGGGGGGCACTGAAGCTTTCTTT. This chain joins TRBV9 and TRBJ1-1; tentatively, D is TRBD1 (5 bases). This CDR3 has 14 amino acids. Germline V gene data show CDR1 as SGDLS and CDR2 as YYNGEE. V gave up 4 bases and J gave up 4 bases, with 14 bases separating them.